This T cell receptor beta chain comes out of a study of beta chain features in type 1 diabetes. Study observations and caveats: Type 1 diabetes patients had TCRB CDR3s that were shorter (moderately but significantly so) in all four CD4+ subsets.

The length of the CDR3 is 13 residues. CDR1 and CDR2 from the germline V gene are SNHLY and FYNNEI. Between the trimmed V and J ends, which lost 6 bases and 2 bases, there was a span of 8 bases. This clone was observed a handful of times. The antigen remains unidentified. Researchers reported sorting CD4+ naive, central memory, regulatory and stem cell-like memory cells via CD45RO/CCR7/CD25/CD127/CD95/CD27. Every bit of the isolated RNA underwent reverse transcription, so sequencing read expressed TCRB transcripts. Libraries were prepared by immunoSEQ multiplex PCR; TCRdb keeps only in-frame clonotypes and omits some of them. Among 300,000 to 350,000 clones listed, approximately 13% were seen once.

The sequenced sample was naive CD4+ T cells from blood. The receptor comes from a woman younger than 30 with type 1 diabetes. This chain uses TRBV2 with TRBJ1-3; no reliable D call. The CDR3 here is CASSDEAGNTIYF. The CDR3 DNA is TGTGCCAGCAGCGACGAGGCTGGAAACACCATATATTTT.